This TCR beta chain was identified in a study of blood T cell repertoires in COVID-19. Study at large: Sources were T cells, B-cell-depleted T cells, or PBMCs; the material itself was cDNA or gDNA.

Original data processing: Quantification of nucleated cells was approximated via reference gene primer amplification. Repertoires were generated with immunoSEQ multiplex PCR, while TCRdb's copy carries only in-frame clones and drops some. The D gene and trimming were derived from the DNA, and the V and J assignments and clone size from that table. This sample has about 190,000 clones, with 70% to 90% found just once. In germline, CDR1 is LNHDA, CDR2 SQIVND (reference sequence). This CDR3 contains 14 residues. V lost 1 base to trimming and J lost 7 bases, with 11 bases between them. The source material was peripheral blood. The clonotype originates from a man aged 55-75 years with active or convalescent COVID-19. The chain employs TRBV19 and TRBJ1-5; D remains ambiguous. CDR3 loop: CASSIVGLEQPQHF. In DNA, the CDR3 is TGTGCCAGTAGTATAGTTGGGTTGGAGCAGCCCCAGCATTTT.